This TCR beta chain was sequenced in a study of CD8 T cells in ankylosing spondylitis. Findings and caveats of the study: The study looked at matched synovial fluid samples from ankylosing spondylitis patients. Disease-linked clones were reported to be significantly enriched there. Some motif variants had been reported before (in reactive arthritis synovial fluid and blood). CD8+ cells made up the disease-linked clones, which were relatively rare in peripheral blood. A motif in TCR beta, a set of seven to nine highly homologous variants, appeared characteristic of ankylosing spondylitis blood.

Trimming took 0 bases from V and 8 from J, leaving 12 bases between them. Germline CDR1 is MNHEY and CDR2 is SVGAGI. This CDR3 has 14 amino acids. There are many counts of this clonotype. Its target is not known. Generation of TCR beta libraries employed quantitative 5'-RACE incorporating molecular barcodes. MiXCR, applied by TCRdb to the 5' RACE reads, yields one record per CDR3 protein. The table records 450,000 to 550,000 distinct CDR3 sequences, under 5.5% of them present only once. The sample consisted of blood, either unsorted or a sorted T cell fraction (not recorded which). The chain combines TRBV6-5 with TRBJ2-3; the D is unclear. This TCR was sampled from a male donor with ankylosing spondylitis. CDR3: CASSYSIGIRTQYF. The CDR3 DNA follows: TGTGCCAGCAGTTACTCGATTGGTATTCGTACGCAGTATTTT.